A single sample gave rise to the 32 T cell receptor beta chains below, sequenced in a study of graft-versus-host responses after intestinal transplantation. Sequencing was performed with immunoSEQ multiplex PCR; in TCRdb, only in-frame clones are kept and a portion is missing. The data show approximately 50,000 clones, with about 90% seen just once and 1.5% to 2% held by the top ten. Sequencing used PBMCs, obtained 26 days after transplant. These receptors all stem from a human patient who received an intestinal transplant, so some T cells may come from the graft donor.

V gene TRBV6-5 combines with J gene TRBJ2-3; a possible D gene is TRBD2 (6 bases). Germline V gives CDR1 MNHEY, CDR2 SVGAGI. V was cut by 4 bases and J by 7 bases, with 12 bases left in between. This CDR3 has 13 residues. The CDR3 is CASSLMGGHTQYF. The DNA for the CDR3 is TGTGCCAGCAGTTTGATGGGGGGTCATACGCAGTATTTT.

The V gene is TRBV29-1, the J gene TRBJ2-3; tentative D call: TRBD2 (6 bases). Germline V gives CDR1 SQVTM, CDR2 ANQGSEA. The CDR3 runs to 13 residues. The CDR3: CAMAREFTDTQYF. The CDR3 bases are TGCGCAATGGCGCGGGAATTCACAGATACGCAGTATTTT.

This sequence joins TRBV6-1 and TRBJ2-7, with D possibly being TRBD1 (6 bases). Germline V gene lookup returns CDR1 MNHNS and CDR2 SASEGT. The CDR3 contains 15 residues. The germline V and J ends were trimmed by 4 bases and 0 bases, with 13 bases remaining between them. The CDR3 DNA sequence: TGTGCCAGCAGTGTGGGGGCTTCCCCCTCCTACGAGCAGTACTTC. Its translation is CASSVGASPSYEQYF.

This chain uses TRBV5-1 with TRBJ2-7, with D possibly matching TRBD2 (6 bases). Trimming removed 0 bases from V and 4 bases from J, with 14 bases in between. There are 15 residues in the CDR3. Germline assignment: CDR1 SGHRS and CDR2 YFSETQ. CDR3 nucleotides: TGCGCCAGCAGCTTGGGCCCGGGAGAGGTGTACGAGCAGTACTTC. Translated: CASSLGPGEVYEQYF.

The chain has TRBV15 and TRBJ2-7; 8 nucleotides line up with TRBD1. The germline CDR1 and CDR2 sequences are LNHNV and YYDKDF (reference sequence). There are 15 residues in the CDR3. The junction had 5 bases not matched to a gene; V was cut back by 0 bases and J by 4 bases. CDR3 coding DNA: TGTGCCACCAGCAGAGATTTGACAGGGGTTTACGAGCAGTACTTC. As protein: CATSRDLTGVYEQYF.

This clone was counted a single time. The chain recombines TRBV11-2 with TRBJ2-7; possibly TRBD1 for D (5 bases). V gave up 1 base and J gave up 5 bases, with 15 bases separating them. The length of the CDR3 is 15 residues. In germline, CDR1 is SGHAT, CDR2 FQNNGV. As DNA, the CDR3 is TGTGCCAGCAGCTTAGGGTGGGGCAGGGCCAACGAGCAGTACGTC. As protein: CASSLGWGRANEQYV.

This clone has just one count. The chain uses TRBV27 and TRBJ2-7, with a tentative D call TRBD2 (7 bases). The CDR3 has 14 residues. From germline, CDR1 is MNHEY and CDR2 SMNVEV (reference sequence). The ends were cut back, 2 bases at V and 5 bases at J, with 13 bases in the middle. The CDR3 loop reads CASSLLGGRDEQYF. Written as DNA, the CDR3 is TGTGCCAGCAGTTTACTCGGGGGGCGAGACGAGCAGTACTTC.

V and J are TRBV7-8 and TRBJ2-5; 13 nucleotides agree with TRBD2. Germline V lookup: CDR1 SGHVS, CDR2 FQNEAQ. CDR3 length equals 17 residues. The V and J ends lost 5 bases and 2 bases, in that order; junction bases with no gene match: 8. Written as DNA, the CDR3 is TGTGCCAGCAGCCCACGAGGACTAGCGGGGGTACAAGAGACCCAGTACTTC. This sequence encodes CASSPRGLAGVQETQYF.

The chain uses TRBV10-3 and TRBJ2-1, with D hard to call. Germline assignment: CDR1 ENHRY and CDR2 SYGVKD. Trimming shortened V by 3 bases and J by 0 bases, and 6 bases separated the two germline ends. The CDR3 has 14 residues. The CDR3 protein is CAISDSSSYNEQFF. The CDR3 region has the DNA TGTGCCATCAGTGACTCTAGCTCCTACAATGAGCAGTTCTTC.

This chain links TRBV2 with TRBJ2-3, with 7 nucleotides matching TRBD1. This CDR3 contains 15 residues. Looked up from germline, CDR1 is SNHLY and CDR2 is FYNNEI. Losses at the gene ends were 3 bases for V and 3 bases for J; bases not matched to a gene: 6. CDR3 sequence reads: CASSEDDRVTDTQYF. The CDR3 coding sequence is TGTGCCAGCAGTGAGGACGACAGGGTGACAGATACGCAGTATTTT.

In DNA form, the CDR3 reads TGTGCCAGCAGTGATGGGAGCGGGAGGGCCCAAAGCACAGATACGCAGTATTTT. Translated, it gives CASSDGSGRAQSTDTQYF. The chain combines TRBV2 with TRBJ2-3; 10 positions agree with TRBD2. Trimming took 3 bases from V and 0 from J; bases not matched to a gene: 9. The CDR3 runs 18 residues. In germline, CDR1 is SNHLY, CDR2 FYNNEI.

This clone was seen only once. The V call is TRBV7-8, the J call TRBJ2-5; a weak D match, TRBD2 (6 bases). Germline V gene lookup returns CDR1 SGHVS and CDR2 FQNEAQ. Trimming pared 1 base from V and 3 bases from J, leaving 12 bases between. This CDR3 region has 15 residues. Here the CDR3 reads CASSLDTGEEETQYF. The CDR3 DNA reads TGTGCCAGCAGCTTAGACACGGGGGAGGAAGAGACCCAGTACTTC.

The V gene is TRBV28, the J gene TRBJ1-2; D might be TRBD1 (6 bases). V lost 6 bases, J lost 5 bases, and 34 bases lay in between. Germline lookup yields CDR1 MDHEN and CDR2 SYDVKM. The CDR3 runs to 20 residues. The CDR3 DNA reads TGTGCCAGCAGGCCCGCCTCCCGGGGGGCGATTGGGTTCCTTGGGTATGGCTACACCTTC. Protein sequence: CASRPASRGAIGFLGYGYTF.

The rearrangement uses TRBV27 and TRBJ2-1, with unresolved D. Germline CDR1 reads MNHEY; CDR2 reads SMNVEV (reference sequence). Trimming cost V 2 bases and J 0 bases, with 14 bases left between them. The CDR3 spans 17 residues. The CDR3 region has the DNA TGTGCCAGCAGTTTAACCCCGGTACCGAGCTCCTACAATGAGCAGTTCTTC. This gives the protein CASSLTPVPSSYNEQFF.

The J gene is TRBJ1-5, the V gene TRBV19; TRBD1 might be the D (5 bases). The CDR3 length is 15 residues. Germline lookup yields CDR1 LNHDA and CDR2 SQIVND (reference sequence). V was pared by 4 bases and J by 7 bases, with 17 bases between. The CDR3: CASSTGGGREQPQHF. CDR3 nucleotides: TGTGCCAGTAGTACCGGGGGGGGAAGAGAGCAGCCCCAGCATTTT.

The chain is built from TRBV10-2 and TRBJ1-5, with 9 nucleotides matching TRBD1. Germline V gene sequence: CDR1 WSHSY, CDR2 SAAADI. The CDR3 sequence is 17 residues long. The trim removed 7 bases at V and 3 bases at J, leaving 13 bases unmatched. The CDR3 region is CASTDGTGFYPNQPQHF. The CDR3 region has the DNA TGCGCCAGCACCGACGGGACAGGGTTCTACCCCAATCAGCCCCAGCATTTT.

CDR3 in amino acids: CSVEGGTSLEQYF. The CDR3 nucleotides are TGCAGCGTTGAGGGAGGGACCAGTCTCGAGCAGTACTTC. The chain recombines TRBV29-1 with TRBJ2-7; 7 nucleotides agree with TRBD2. Germline V gene data show CDR1 as SQVTM and CDR2 as ANQGSEA. V was clipped by 3 bases and J by 6 bases; unmatched bases: 8. This CDR3 is built from 13 residues.

J is TRBJ2-5 and V is TRBV7-2, with 7 bases fitting TRBD2. Trimming at V came to 5 bases and at J to 7 bases, leaving 13 bases not matched to a gene. Germline V gene lookup returns CDR1 SGHTA and CDR2 FQGNSA. The CDR3 has 15 residues. This chain's CDR3 is CASSPRGLGVGTQYF. CDR3 coding DNA: TGTGCCAGCAGCCCCCGCGGACTAGGGGTCGGGACCCAGTACTTC.

This chain uses TRBV28 with TRBJ1-2; D is possibly TRBD1 (6 bases). The germline V gene has CDR1 MDHEN and CDR2 SYDVKM. Trimming pared 3 bases from V and 4 bases from J, leaving 12 bases between. There are 14 residues in the CDR3. The CDR3 DNA is TGTGCCAGCAGTTTCGGGGACAAGAGCTATGGCTACACCTTC. It translates to CASSFGDKSYGYTF.

V is TRBV2 and J is TRBJ2-5; 9 bases are shared with TRBD1. CDR3 length equals 14 residues. The V and J ends lost 3 bases and 5 bases, in that order; junction bases with no gene match: 4. CDR1 and CDR2 from the germline V gene are SNHLY and FYNNEI. The CDR3 loop reads CASSDRTGVETQYF. The CDR3, as DNA: TGTGCCAGCAGTGACAGGACAGGGGTGGAGACCCAGTACTTC.

CDR3 nucleotides: TGTGCCAGCAGTACAGGGGGCAGTCAGCCCCAGCATTTT. Its protein product is CASSTGGSQPQHF. This chain connects TRBV6-5 to TRBJ1-5, with 9 positions matching TRBD1. This CDR3 region has 13 residues. From germline, CDR1 is MNHEY and CDR2 SVGAGI. Trimming at V came to 5 bases and at J to 6 bases, leaving 2 bases not matched to a gene.

The genes are TRBV13 and TRBJ2-7, with 10 nucleotides matching TRBD1. The CDR3 runs 15 residues. Germline lookup yields CDR1 PRHDT and CDR2 FYEKMQ (reference sequence). The J segment lost 4 bases and the V segment lost 5 bases, leaving 8 bases of the junction unmatched. This CDR3 is CASSRGGDRGYEQYF. In DNA form, the CDR3 reads TGTGCCAGCAGCCGAGGTGGGGACAGGGGATACGAGCAGTACTTC.

The chain recombines TRBV7-6 with TRBJ2-1; 10 bases are shared with TRBD2. V dropped 2 bases and J dropped 8; count of bases not matched to a gene: 24. The CDR3 is 21 amino acids. Germline V gives CDR1 SGHVS, CDR2 FNYEAQ. Here the CDR3 DNA reads TGTGCCAGCAGCTTAATCAGACGGGACGGATACTCTAGCGGGAGTTTCCATGAGCAGTTCTTC. As protein: CASSLIRRDGYSSGSFHEQFF. The full variable domain, in which reference TRBV7-6 and TRBJ2-1 provide the parts outside the CDR3, is GAGVSQSPRYKVTKRGQDVALRCDPISGHVSLYWYRQALGQGPEFLTYFNYEAQQDKSGLPNDRFSAERPEGSISTLTIQRTEQRDSAMYRCASSLIRRDGYSSGSFHEQFFGPGTRLTVL.

This clone was found once. This chain joins TRBV29-1 and TRBJ1-1; TRBD1 matches at 9 bases. There are 14 residues in the CDR3. The V segment lost 6 bases and the J segment 3 bases; nucleotides outside the gene matches: 8. Looked up from germline, CDR1 is SQVTM and CDR2 is ANQGSEA. The CDR3 nucleotides are TGCAGCGTGGGGACAGGGCCTGGGGACACTGAAGCTTTCTTT. This sequence encodes CSVGTGPGDTEAFF.

This chain uses TRBV7-9 with TRBJ2-2; D not resolved. CDR1 SEHNR and CDR2 FQNEAQ come from the germline V gene (reference sequence). This CDR3 comprises 13 residues. Trimming removed 5 bases at V and 1 base at J, with 5 bases between. The CDR3 sequence: CASSPENTGELFF. CDR3 DNA sequence: TGTGCCAGCAGCCCAGAGAACACCGGGGAGCTGTTTTTT.

This clone was detected a few times. This sequence joins TRBV6-5 and TRBJ1-1, with TRBD1 matching over 8 bases. Germline CDR1 is MNHEY and CDR2 is SVGAGI. V dropped 6 bases and J dropped 2; count of bases not matched to a gene: 5. The CDR3 sequence is 14 residues long. The CDR3 protein is CASRTGQVNTEAFF. The CDR3 region has the DNA TGTGCCAGCAGGACGGGACAGGTAAACACTGAAGCTTTCTTT.

The J gene is TRBJ2-3, the V gene TRBV6-4; 9 bases agree with TRBD2. V lost 3 bases, J lost 4 bases, and 8 bases stayed unmatched. CDR3 size: 16 residues. CDR1 and CDR2 (germline): MRHNA, SNTAGT. The CDR3 DNA reads TGTGCCAGCAGTGAGGGAACTAGCGGGTCCCCAGATACGCAGTATTTT. Its translation is CASSEGTSGSPDTQYF.

This chain uses TRBV27 with TRBJ2-1; 13 positions agree with TRBD2. CDR1 and CDR2 from the germline V gene are MNHEY and SMNVEV (reference sequence). CDR3 size: 16 residues. Trimming at V came to 7 bases and at J to 8 bases, leaving 11 bases not matched to a gene. DNA of the CDR3: TGTGCCAGCACCAGAGGTGGGACTAGCGGGATTTATGAGCAGTTCTTC. Translation: CASTRGGTSGIYEQFF.

This clone appeared a few times. The V call is TRBV28, the J call TRBJ1-2, with TRBD1 matching 9 bases. Germline V gene sequence: CDR1 MDHEN, CDR2 SYDVKM. V lost 4 bases to trimming and J lost 9 bases; unmatched junction nucleotides: 9. The CDR3 consists of 14 residues. The CDR3 reads CASSSRDRVRSYTF. In DNA form, the CDR3 reads TGTGCCAGCAGTTCCCGGGACAGGGTAAGGAGCTACACCTTC.

This chain uses TRBV4-1 with TRBJ2-5; TRBD1 matches at 10 bases. Germline loops: CDR1 MGHRA, CDR2 YSYEKL. This CDR3 is built from 16 residues. J lost 5 bases, V lost 1 base, and 7 bases had no gene match. The CDR3 region is CASSQGVGDRGETQYF. CDR3 bases: TGCGCCAGCAGCCAAGGGGTCGGGGACAGGGGTGAGACCCAGTACTTC.

This clone was counted between two and nine times. The rearrangement uses TRBV14 and TRBJ2-7; D is perhaps TRBD1 (6 bases). Trimming stripped 3 bases from V and 2 bases from J, with 8 bases between. CDR3 size: 13 residues. Germline V lookup: CDR1 SGHDN, CDR2 FVKESK. The CDR3 coding sequence is TGTGCCAGCAGCCACCGGACAGCCTACGAGCAGTACGTC. Translated: CASSHRTAYEQYV.

The rearrangement joins TRBV4-2 to TRBJ1-2; 10 nucleotides line up with TRBD1. Germline V gene sequence: CDR1 LGHNA, CDR2 YNFKEQ. This CDR3 contains 18 residues. V shed 3 bases, J shed 1 base, and the junction held 11 bases outside the gene matches. Here the CDR3 DNA reads TGTGCCAGCAGCCAGATTGGGACAGGGGATCCCTATAACTATGGCTACACCTTC. Protein product: CASSQIGTGDPYNYGYTF.